This paragraph reports one T cell receptor beta chain. Its target is not known. The data derive from a study of Ad26.COV2.S vaccination and SARS-CoV-2 variants. Findings of the study overall: Breadth measured for non-spike TCRs was similar across vaccine and placebo recipients. Analyses that measured TCR breadth and depth may have underestimated total T cell responses.

Germline V CDR1 and CDR2: MGHRA, YSYEKL. Trimming left V 3 bases short and J 0 bases short, with 16 bases between. This CDR3 has 17 amino acids. The protocol was immunoSEQ multiplex PCR, while the TCRdb copy is restricted to in-frame clones and leaves out a portion. The table has about 97,000 clones, around three quarters seen once. The clonotype originates from a human donor who had recovered from COVID-19. This sample comprised peripheral blood, obtained after recovery from COVID-19. The J gene is TRBJ2-3, the V gene TRBV4-1; D remains ambiguous. CDR3 coding DNA: TGCGCCAGCAGCCACCCCAAGGCCTGGAGAAGCACAGATACGCAGTATTTT. Its protein is CASSHPKAWRSTDTQYF.